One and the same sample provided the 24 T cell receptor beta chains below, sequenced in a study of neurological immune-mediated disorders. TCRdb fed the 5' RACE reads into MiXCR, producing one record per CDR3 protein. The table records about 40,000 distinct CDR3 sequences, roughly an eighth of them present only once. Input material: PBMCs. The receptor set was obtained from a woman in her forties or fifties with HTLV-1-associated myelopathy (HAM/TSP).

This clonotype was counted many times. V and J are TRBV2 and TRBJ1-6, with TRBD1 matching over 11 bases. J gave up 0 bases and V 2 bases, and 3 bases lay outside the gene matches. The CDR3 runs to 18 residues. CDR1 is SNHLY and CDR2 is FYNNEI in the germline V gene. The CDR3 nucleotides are TGTGCCAGCAGTGAATGGACAGGGGGCCACTCCTATAATTCACCCCTCCACTTT. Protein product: CASSEWTGGHSYNSPLHF.

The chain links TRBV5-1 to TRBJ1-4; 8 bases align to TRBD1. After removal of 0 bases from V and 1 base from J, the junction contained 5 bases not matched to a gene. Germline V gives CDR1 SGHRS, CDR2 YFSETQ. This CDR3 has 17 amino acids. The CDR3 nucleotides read TGCGCCAGCAGCTTGGATGGGACAGGAGGAACTAATGAAAAACTGTTTTTT. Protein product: CASSLDGTGGTNEKLFF.

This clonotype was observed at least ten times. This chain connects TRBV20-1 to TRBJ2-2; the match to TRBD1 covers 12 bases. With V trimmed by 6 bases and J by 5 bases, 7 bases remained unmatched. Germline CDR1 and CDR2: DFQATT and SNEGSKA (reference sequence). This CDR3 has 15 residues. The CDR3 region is CSAEGQGAGTGELFF. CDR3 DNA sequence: TGCAGTGCCGAGGGACAGGGGGCCGGTACCGGGGAGCTGTTTTTT.

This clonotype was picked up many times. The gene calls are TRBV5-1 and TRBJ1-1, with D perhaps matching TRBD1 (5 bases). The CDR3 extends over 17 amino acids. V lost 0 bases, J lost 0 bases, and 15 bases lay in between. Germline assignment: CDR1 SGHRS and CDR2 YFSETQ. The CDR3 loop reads CASSLAADRPMNTEAFF. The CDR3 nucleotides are TGCGCCAGCAGCTTGGCCGCAGACAGACCGATGAACACTGAAGCTTTCTTT.

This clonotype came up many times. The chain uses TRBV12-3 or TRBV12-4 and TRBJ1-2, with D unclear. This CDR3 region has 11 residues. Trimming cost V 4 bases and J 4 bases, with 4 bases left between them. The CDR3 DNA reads TGTGCCAGCAGTTCGTTCTATGGCTACACCTTC. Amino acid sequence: CASSSFYGYTF.

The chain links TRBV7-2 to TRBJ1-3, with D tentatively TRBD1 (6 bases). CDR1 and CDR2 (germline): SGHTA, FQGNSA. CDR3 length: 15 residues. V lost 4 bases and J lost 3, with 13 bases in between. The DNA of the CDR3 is TGTGCCAGCAGCTCCCGGAAGGGGGTTGGAAACACCATATATTTT. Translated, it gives CASSSRKGVGNTIYF.

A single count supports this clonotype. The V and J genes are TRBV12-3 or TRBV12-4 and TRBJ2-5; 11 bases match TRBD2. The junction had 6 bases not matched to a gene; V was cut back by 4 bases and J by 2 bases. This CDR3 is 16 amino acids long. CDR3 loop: CASSSRSGGAQETQYF. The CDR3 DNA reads TGTGCCAGCAGTTCCCGTAGCGGGGGGGCTCAAGAGACCCAGTACTTC.

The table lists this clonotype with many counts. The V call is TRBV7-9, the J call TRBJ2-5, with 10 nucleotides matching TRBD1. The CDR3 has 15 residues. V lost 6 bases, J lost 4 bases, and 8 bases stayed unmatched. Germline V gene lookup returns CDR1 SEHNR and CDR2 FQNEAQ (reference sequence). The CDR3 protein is CASSPLGQGGETQYF. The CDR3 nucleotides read TGTGCCAGCAGTCCCCTTGGACAGGGGGGAGAGACCCAGTACTTC.

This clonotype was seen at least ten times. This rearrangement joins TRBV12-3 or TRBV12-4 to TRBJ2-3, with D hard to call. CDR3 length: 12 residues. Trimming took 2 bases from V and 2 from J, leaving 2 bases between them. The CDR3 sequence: CASSLFTDTQYF. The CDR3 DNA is TGTGCCAGCAGTTTATTCACAGATACGCAGTATTTT.

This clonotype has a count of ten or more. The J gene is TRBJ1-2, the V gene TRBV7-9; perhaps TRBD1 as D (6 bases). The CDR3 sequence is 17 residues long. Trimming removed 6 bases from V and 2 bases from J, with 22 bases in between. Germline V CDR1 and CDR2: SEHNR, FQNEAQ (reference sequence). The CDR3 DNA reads TGTGCCAGCAGTTTCCGCCCCACCGGAGGACAGAACTATGGCTACACCTTC. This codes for CASSFRPTGGQNYGYTF. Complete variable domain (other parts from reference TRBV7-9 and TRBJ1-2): DTGVSQNPRHKITKRGQNVTFRCDPISEHNRLYWYRQTLGQGPEFLTYFQNEAQLEKSRLLSDRFSAERPKGSFSTLEIQRTEQGDSAMYLCASSFRPTGGQNYGYTFGSGTRLTVV.

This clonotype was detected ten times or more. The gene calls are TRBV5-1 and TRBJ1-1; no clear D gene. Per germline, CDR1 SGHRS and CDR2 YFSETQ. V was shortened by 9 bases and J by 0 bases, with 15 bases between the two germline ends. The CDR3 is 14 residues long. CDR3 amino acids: CATSATNVNTEAFF. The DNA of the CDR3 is TGCGCCACATCCGCCACGAACGTGAACACTGAAGCTTTCTTT.

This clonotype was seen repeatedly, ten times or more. Here the CDR3 reads CSGGGNQPQHF. DNA for the CDR3: TGCAGTGGGGGGGGAAATCAGCCCCAGCATTTT. V and J are TRBV20-1 and TRBJ1-5; tentative D call: TRBD1 (5 bases). V was pared by 7 bases and J by 4 bases, with 8 bases between. The length of the CDR3 is 11 residues. Germline V gene lookup returns CDR1 DFQATT and CDR2 SNEGSKA (reference sequence).

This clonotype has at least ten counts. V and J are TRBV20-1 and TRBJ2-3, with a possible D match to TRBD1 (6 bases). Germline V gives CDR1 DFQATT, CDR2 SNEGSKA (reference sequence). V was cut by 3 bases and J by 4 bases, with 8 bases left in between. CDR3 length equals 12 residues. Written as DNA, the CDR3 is TGCAGTGCTAGCAGGGGCCCAGATACGCAGTATTTT. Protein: CSASRGPDTQYF.

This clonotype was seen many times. The CDR3 is CASSLGHGWGYTF. CDR3 DNA: TGCGCCAGCAGCTTGGGACACGGCTGGGGCTACACCTTC. The V and J genes are TRBV5-1 and TRBJ1-2, with D hard to call. The germline V gene encodes CDR1 SGHRS and CDR2 YFSETQ. CDR3 size: 13 residues. V shed 0 bases and J shed 8 bases, with 11 bases lying between them. Filled out from reference TRBV5-1 and TRBJ1-2, the complete variable domain reads KAGVTQTPRYLIKTRGQQVTLSCSPISGHRSVSWYQQTPGQGLQFLFEYFSETQRNKGNFPGRFSGRQFSNSRSEMNVSTLELGDSALYLCASSLGHGWGYTFGSGTRLTVV.

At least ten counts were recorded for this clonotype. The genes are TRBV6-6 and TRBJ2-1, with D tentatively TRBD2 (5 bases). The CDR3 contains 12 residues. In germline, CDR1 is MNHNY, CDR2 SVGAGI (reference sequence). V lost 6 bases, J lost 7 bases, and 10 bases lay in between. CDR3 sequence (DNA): TGTGCCAGCAGCCGCGGACTTAATGAGCAGTTCTTC. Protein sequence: CASSRGLNEQFF.

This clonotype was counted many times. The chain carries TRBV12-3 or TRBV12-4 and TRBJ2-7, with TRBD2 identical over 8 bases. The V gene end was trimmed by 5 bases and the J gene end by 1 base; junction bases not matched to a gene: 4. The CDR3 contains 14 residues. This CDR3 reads CASSERGRSYEQYF. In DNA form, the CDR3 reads TGTGCCAGCAGTGAGCGGGGGCGGTCCTACGAGCAGTACTTC.

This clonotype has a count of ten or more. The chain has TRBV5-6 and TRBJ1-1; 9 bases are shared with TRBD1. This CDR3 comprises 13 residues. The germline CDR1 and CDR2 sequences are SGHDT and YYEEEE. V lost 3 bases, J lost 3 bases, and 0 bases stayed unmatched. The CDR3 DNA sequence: TGTGCCAGCAGCTGGGACAGGGACACTGAAGCTTTCTTT. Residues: CASSWDRDTEAFF.

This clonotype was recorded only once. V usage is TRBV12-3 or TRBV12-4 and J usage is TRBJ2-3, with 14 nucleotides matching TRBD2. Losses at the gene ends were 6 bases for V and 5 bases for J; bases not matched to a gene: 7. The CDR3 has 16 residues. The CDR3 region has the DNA TGTGCCAGCAGACCCAGACTAGCGGGGGGGTTAGATACGCAGTATTTT. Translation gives CASRPRLAGGLDTQYF.

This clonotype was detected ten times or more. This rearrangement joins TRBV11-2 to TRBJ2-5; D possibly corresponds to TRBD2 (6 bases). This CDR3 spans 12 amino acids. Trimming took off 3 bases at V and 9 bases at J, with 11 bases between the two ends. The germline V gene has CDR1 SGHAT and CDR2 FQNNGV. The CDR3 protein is CASSFQGGAQYF. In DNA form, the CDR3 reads TGTGCCAGCAGCTTTCAGGGCGGGGCCCAGTACTTC.

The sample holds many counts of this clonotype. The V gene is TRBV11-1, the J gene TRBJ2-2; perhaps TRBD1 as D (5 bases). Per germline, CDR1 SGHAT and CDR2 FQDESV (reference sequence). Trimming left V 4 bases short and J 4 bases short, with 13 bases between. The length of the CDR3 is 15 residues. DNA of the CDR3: TGTGCCAGCAGCTCCCCGACAGTCTTCACCGGGGAGCTGTTTTTT. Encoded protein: CASSSPTVFTGELFF.

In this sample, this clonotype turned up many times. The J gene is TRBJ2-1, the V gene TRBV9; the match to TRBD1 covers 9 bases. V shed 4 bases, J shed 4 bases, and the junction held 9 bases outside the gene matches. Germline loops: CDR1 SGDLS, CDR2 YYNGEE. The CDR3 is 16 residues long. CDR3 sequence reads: CASSPKRTGAYNEQFF. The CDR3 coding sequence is TGTGCCAGCAGCCCTAAAAGGACAGGGGCTTACAATGAGCAGTTCTTC.

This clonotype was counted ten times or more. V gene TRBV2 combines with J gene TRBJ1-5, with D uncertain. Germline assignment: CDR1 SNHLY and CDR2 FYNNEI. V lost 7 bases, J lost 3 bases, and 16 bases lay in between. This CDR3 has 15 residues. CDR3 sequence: CASKADGVNNQPQHF. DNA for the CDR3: TGTGCCAGCAAGGCCGATGGGGTGAACAATCAGCCCCAGCATTTT.

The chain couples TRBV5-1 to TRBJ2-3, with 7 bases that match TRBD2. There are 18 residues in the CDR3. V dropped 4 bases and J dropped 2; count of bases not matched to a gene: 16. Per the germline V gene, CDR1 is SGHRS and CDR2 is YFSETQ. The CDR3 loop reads CASSGKPPSGGVTDTQYF. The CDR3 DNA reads TGCGCCAGCAGCGGAAAACCACCCTCGGGGGGAGTCACAGATACGCAGTATTTT.

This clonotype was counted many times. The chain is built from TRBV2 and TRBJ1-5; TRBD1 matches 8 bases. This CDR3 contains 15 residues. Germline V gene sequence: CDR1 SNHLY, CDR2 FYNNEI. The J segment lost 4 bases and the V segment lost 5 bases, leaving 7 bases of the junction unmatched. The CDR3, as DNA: TGTGCCAGCAGTAGTTCGGACAGGGCTAATCAGCCCCAGCATTTT. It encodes CASSSSDRANQPQHF.